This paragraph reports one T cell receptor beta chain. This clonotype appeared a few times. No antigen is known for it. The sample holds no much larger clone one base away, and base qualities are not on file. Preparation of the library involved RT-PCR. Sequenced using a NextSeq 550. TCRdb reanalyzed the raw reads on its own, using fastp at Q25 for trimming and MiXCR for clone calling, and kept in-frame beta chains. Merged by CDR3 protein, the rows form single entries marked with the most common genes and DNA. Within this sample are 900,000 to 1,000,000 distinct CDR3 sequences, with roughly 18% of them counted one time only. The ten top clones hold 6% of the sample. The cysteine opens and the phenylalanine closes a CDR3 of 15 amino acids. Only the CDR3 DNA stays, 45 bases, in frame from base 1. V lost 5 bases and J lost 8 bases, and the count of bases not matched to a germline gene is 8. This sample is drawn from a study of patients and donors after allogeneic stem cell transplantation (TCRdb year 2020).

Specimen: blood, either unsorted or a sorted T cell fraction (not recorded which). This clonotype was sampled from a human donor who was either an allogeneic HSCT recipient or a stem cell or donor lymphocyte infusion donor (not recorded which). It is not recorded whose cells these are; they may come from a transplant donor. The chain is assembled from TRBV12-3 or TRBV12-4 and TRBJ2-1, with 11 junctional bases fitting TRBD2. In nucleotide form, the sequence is TGTGCCAGCAGTCAAGTGACTAGCGGGGTCCATGAGCAGTTCTTC. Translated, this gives CASSQVTSGVHEQFF.